One and the same sample provided the 13 T cell receptor beta chains below, sequenced in a study of OX40 agonist ivuxolimab in advanced cancers. The method was immunoSEQ multiplex PCR; TCRdb's version includes in-frame clones alone and lacks a portion of them. The sample has about 96,000 clones; about 90% are singletons. The specimen was CD4+ or CD8+ T cells sorted from blood, collected in a trial of the OX40 agonist ivuxolimab. These TCRs come from an adult with an advanced solid tumor such as melanoma, head and neck, liver or kidney cancer.

The rearrangement joins TRBV4-3 to TRBJ2-7, with D unresolved. The CDR3 is 15 residues long. V lost 0 bases, J lost 3 bases, and 12 bases lay in between. Germline lookup yields CDR1 LGHNA and CDR2 YSLEER. CDR3 DNA: TGCGCCAGCAGCCAAGATCGGGCAGAGTACTACGAGCAGTACTTC. This translates into CASSQDRAEYYEQYF.

This clone came up once. The chain uses TRBV5-5 and TRBJ1-2; TRBD1 matches at 7 bases. CDR3 length: 16 residues. The ends lost 5 bases at V and 0 bases at J; junction bases unmatched: 10. The germline gives CDR1 SGHKS, CDR2 YYEKEE (reference sequence). The CDR3 reads CASSRDSRPANYGYTF. The CDR3 nucleotides are TGTGCCAGCAGTAGGGACAGCCGACCCGCTAACTATGGCTACACCTTC. The full variable domain, with the rest looked up from reference TRBV5-5 and TRBJ1-2, is DAGVTQSPTHLIKTRGQQVTLRCSPISGHKSVSWYQQVLGQGPQFIFQYYEKEERGRGNFPDRFSARQFPNYSSELNVNALLLGDSALYLCASSRDSRPANYGYTFGSGTRLTVV.

The rearrangement uses TRBV15 and TRBJ2-1; the match to TRBD2 covers 7 bases. With V trimmed by 1 base and J by 2 bases, 8 bases remained unmatched. CDR3 length: 17 residues. The germline V gene encodes CDR1 LNHNV and CDR2 YYDKDF (reference sequence). CDR3 bases: TGTGCCACCAGCAGAGGGGGTTCGGGAGGCACCTACAATGAGCAGTTCTTC. Residues: CATSRGGSGGTYNEQFF.

This chain joins TRBV5-1 and TRBJ2-7, with 9 bases identical to TRBD2. The germline V gene has CDR1 SGHRS and CDR2 YFSETQ. The V segment lost 0 bases and the J segment 3 bases; nucleotides outside the gene matches: 10. The CDR3 length is 17 residues. The CDR3 nucleotides are TGCGCCAGCAGCTTGGAGGGTAGCGGGAGTGGGGTCTACGAGCAGTACTTC. Protein product: CASSLEGSGSGVYEQYF.

This clone occurred a few times. The junction departs from germline at one end; a sequencing error may be responsible. This chain links TRBV28 with TRBJ2-2; 11 bases agree with TRBD2. The CDR3 length is 17 residues. Per the germline V gene, CDR1 is MDHEN and CDR2 is SYDVKM. For the CDR3, the DNA is TGTGCCAGCAGTATATGGATTCTAGCGGGAGGACCCGGGGAGCTGTTTTTT. It codes for CASSIWILAGGPGELFF.

The chain carries TRBV7-9 and TRBJ2-7; D is perhaps TRBD2 (6 bases). V lost 5 bases and J 0 bases, leaving 14 bases between the germline ends. Germline-derived CDR1 and CDR2 are SEHNR and FQNEAQ (reference sequence). The CDR3 consists of 15 residues. The CDR3 is CASSPGRWNSYEQYF. The CDR3 bases are TGTGCCAGCAGCCCCGGGAGATGGAACTCCTACGAGCAGTACTTC. Looking up the rest from reference TRBV7-9 and TRBJ2-7 gives the full variable domain: DTGVSQNPRHKITKRGQNVTFRCDPISEHNRLYWYRQTLGQGPEFLTYFQNEAQLEKSRLLSDRFSAERPKGSFSTLEIQRTEQGDSAMYLCASSPGRWNSYEQYFGPGTRLTVT.

The rearrangement links TRBV5-1 to TRBJ2-5; D remains unclear. Germline V gene sequence: CDR1 SGHRS, CDR2 YFSETQ. This CDR3 comprises 12 residues. V dropped 1 base and J dropped 5 bases, with 6 bases sitting between them. DNA of the CDR3: TGCGCCAGCAGCTTGAGTCGGGAGACCCAGTACTTC. Translating gives CASSLSRETQYF.

This clone was observed a handful of times. The V gene is TRBV29-1, the J gene TRBJ2-5; 10 nucleotides line up with TRBD2. CDR1 SQVTM and CDR2 ANQGSEA come from the germline V gene. This CDR3 is 13 amino acids long. V shed 8 bases and J 1 base; nucleotides not matched to a gene: 4. This chain's CDR3 is CSLRTSGQETQYF. The CDR3 nucleotides read TGCAGCCTCCGGACTAGCGGCCAAGAGACCCAGTACTTC.

Details on this clone: The junction differs from germline at one of its ends, possibly a read error. The J gene is TRBJ2-5, the V gene TRBV6-1; TRBD2 matches 7 bases. The CDR3 consists of 14 residues. CDR1 is MNHNS, CDR2 SASEGT, per germline. The CDR3 reads CASSEGTIQETQYF. DNA for the CDR3: TGTGCCAGCAGCGAAGGGACTATCCAAGAGACCCAGTACTTC.

The rearrangement links TRBV4-2 to TRBJ2-1; no clear D gene. The V end was cut by 0 bases, the J end by 0 bases, with 15 bases between. The CDR3 sequence is 18 residues long. The germline CDR1 and CDR2 sequences are LGHNA and YNFKEQ. CDR3 coding DNA: TGTGCCAGCAGCCAAGATTTGGGCGGAGTCACCTCCTACAATGAGCAGTTCTTC. It translates to CASSQDLGGVTSYNEQFF.

This sequence joins TRBV28 and TRBJ1-1; perhaps TRBD1 as D (6 bases). Germline V gene lookup returns CDR1 MDHEN and CDR2 SYDVKM. The CDR3 is 14 amino acids. Trimming pared 2 bases from V and 4 bases from J, leaving 11 bases between. The DNA of the CDR3 is TGTGCCAGCAGTTTACAAGGAGGGGGCACTGAAGCTTTCTTT. Amino acids: CASSLQGGGTEAFF.

The chain carries TRBV4-2 and TRBJ2-1, with 9 positions matching TRBD1. In germline, CDR1 is LGHNA, CDR2 YNFKEQ. Trimming took 5 bases from V and 0 from J; bases not matched to a gene: 2. CDR3 length: 15 residues. The CDR3 spells CASSGDRDSYNEQFF. CDR3 DNA sequence: TGTGCCAGCAGCGGGGACAGGGACTCCTACAATGAGCAGTTCTTC.

The gene calls are TRBV7-9 and TRBJ1-2; D ambiguous. The V end lost 2 bases, the J end lost 3 bases, and 4 bases lay between the germline ends. CDR3 length: 12 amino acids. Germline assignment: CDR1 SEHNR and CDR2 FQNEAQ (reference sequence). For the CDR3, the DNA is TGTGCCAGCAGCTTACAGGACTATGGCTACACCTTC. It is translated as CASSLQDYGYTF.